This TCR beta chain was found in a study of naive and memory T cell subsets (dated by TCRdb to the late 2010s). Regarding the research as a whole: The study applied an open-source, UMI-based TCR alpha and beta sequencing pipeline to sorted naive and memory peripheral blood T cell subsets. The functional CMV T cell responses agreed completely with IgG serology results. RNA was DNase-treated and reverse transcribed with TCR constant-region primers, mostly using SuperScript III.

Separate amplification of TCR alpha and beta chain libraries was performed from the second PCR step onward. The CMV status of each donor was determined by measuring IFNgamma production from CD4+ T cells after fresh PBMCs had been stimulated overnight with CMV viral lysate. Miltenyi beads were used first to positively select CD4 T cells, and CD8 T cells were then positively selected from the CD4-negative fraction. Cells stained for CD3, CD4, CD8, CD45RA, CD27 and a live/dead dye were sorted on a BD Aria II into four subsets by CD45RA and CD27. A few healthy volunteers provided blood, and the blood of each volunteer was split into CD4 and CD8 T cells and then into four differentiation subsets. Approximately 0.13 L of peripheral blood was drawn per donor, and PBMC were isolated by Ficoll-Paque PLUS density-gradient centrifugation. After sorting, cells were lysed in RLT buffer, RNA was extracted using a Qiagen RNeasy kit, and the extracted RNA was stored at -80 degrees C.

Points the paper makes about the study in general: After error correction, only a single occurrence was seen for over 95% of naive TCR sequences, so much steeper abundance distributions were produced than in memory subsets. A power law was followed by TCR abundance, with an exponent that differed between naive and memory subsets but was consistent across the three individuals. Single alpha or beta chain sequences, rather than paired alpha/beta receptors, were used to define clonotypes. Naive repertoires, especially CD8, contained a few larger clonotypes, possibly memory cells re-expressing CD45RA. In both CD4 and CD8 cells, the Gini index increased while Shannon and inverse Simpson diversity decreased from naive through CM, EM and EMRA. RNA-based TCR counts may be influenced by expression changes linked to T cell activation and differentiation. No ground truth was available to validate the repertoire findings for the naive and memory subsets.

The CDR3 runs 14 amino acids, cysteine and phenylalanine included. The retained sequence is limited to the CDR3, 42 bases, with the frame set at the first base. CDR1 is given as MNHEY and CDR2 as SVGAGI, both from the germline V gene. Trimming takes 2 bases off V and 8 bases off J; junction bases not matched to a gene: 6. Worth noting for this clonotype: Its antigen is unknown. Per-base qualities were not stored, and no clone one base away is much larger.

Library preparation used UMI-ligation and nested PCR. The beta constant-region primer consisted of an equimolar mixture of two oligonucleotides that together covered TRBC1 and TRBC2. Four rounds of PCR, combining the SP2 primer with nested alpha and beta constant-region primers, were used to amplify the ligated cDNA. A single-stranded oligonucleotide bearing the SP2 primer plus a 12-nucleotide UMI was ligated onto the 3' end of the cDNA by T4 RNA ligase 1. The ligation reaction was incubated at 16°C for roughly 18-24 hours. PCR2 was typically run as a SYBR Green qPCR and stopped at a predetermined threshold to prevent over-amplification. Apart from the first purification, every purification step used Agencourt AMPure XP magnetic beads. Library amounts were measured by Qubit and library quality was assessed on a TapeStation, where the main peak was expected at around 650 bp. Sequencing of the pooled libraries was done on an Illumina MiSeq using v2 2x251 paired-end kits, which typically yielded roughly 0.95-2.1 million reads per sample. Libraries were pooled at about 3.7 nM per sample, and 5-7% PhiX was added to improve cluster recognition. In the paper's pipeline: Decombinator assigned V and J genes to Demultiplexor-processed FASTQ reads by tag matching, allowing a single base-pair mismatch. By using UMIs, Collapsinator corrected both sequencing errors and the frequency errors caused by PCR heterogeneity. CDR3Translator translated TCRs and extracted CDR3s from the conserved cysteine to the FGXG phenylalanine, flagging non-productive sequences. Gini, Shannon entropy and inverse Simpson indices were computed after subsampling the repertoires to the same number of UMI-defined TCRs. Within the linear range, a power law was fitted by maximum likelihood to the distributions of clonotype abundance. On one naive CD8 sample, the pipeline and MIGEC gave similar UMI counts, unique TCR numbers and clonal distributions. In one analysis, naive TCRs that were also found in any memory subset of the same donor were excluded from the naive repertoire. The repertoires were searched for roughly 7,000 CMV-associated CDR3 sequences that had been compiled from VDJdb and a published dataset. TCRdb trimmed public reads at Q25 via fastp, called clones via MiXCR and kept in-frame beta chains. Entries that share a CDR3 protein sequence are merged under the most common genes and DNA. These V and J calls are TCRdb output, not the study's own analysis. The sample data list over 65,000 distinct CDR3 sequences, and 9% to 9.5% of these were observed just once. 1.2% of the sample is taken by the ten largest.

The rearranged chain carries TRBV6-5 and TRBJ1-2; TRBD1 matches 9 bases in the middle. The source material was naive CD8+ T cells from blood. Interpreted using the paper, the cell subset or site label stands for: naive T cells, CD45RA high CD27+. This clonotype originated in a human donor in good health. The DNA is as follows: TGTGCCAGCAGTTACGTCCCGGACAGGGGAGGCTACACCTTC. It encodes CASSYVPDRGGYTF.